This T cell receptor beta chain was identified during a study of T-cell reconstitution after alpha-beta-depleted transplantation in children (dated by TCRdb to about 2016). Some background on the complete study: The study quantitatively tracked T-cell immune reconstitution after TCRalphabeta/CD19-depleted allogeneic hematopoietic cell transplantation in children using TCR repertoire profiling. Results the study describes overall, beyond this receptor: Apparently early alphabetaT-cell count recovery about two months after transplant reportedly relied on only several hundred rapidly expanded clones derived from non-depleted graft cells. Over the following months the frequencies of hyperexpanded clones went down, and after one year T-cell counts and TCRbeta diversity were mostly credited to newly produced T cells. In some patients, the high TCRbeta diversity seen at day 60 was put down to recipient T cells and intrathymic progenitors that had survived conditioning.

The sample's treatment or condition label, decoded: allogeneic hematopoietic cell transplantation with graft depleted of TCRalphabeta T cells and CD19 B cells. The children who served as transplant recipients had been given grafts of TCRalphabeta/CD19-depleted allogeneic hematopoietic cells. The library relied on PCR. TCRdb records Illumina HiSeq 2500 as the sequencer. TCR library preparation used molecular barcoding, with unique molecular identifiers applied to normalize quantification of the TCRbeta repertoire. In TCRdb, the public reads were trimmed at Q25 with fastp and aligned with MiXCR, with productive beta chains retained. Every CDR3 protein is listed once, alongside the most common genes and DNA of its rows. The sample yields about 980,000 distinct CDR3 sequences; roughly 31% were counted once. Roughly 27% of the sample is in the top ten clones. About this clonotype itself: Its cognate antigen has yet to be identified. No base-level quality is on record; no much larger clone is a single base apart.

Taken from cysteine to phenylalanine, the CDR3 has 14 residues. The kept DNA is CDR3 alone, 42 bases in frame from the first base. The germline V gene (reference sequence) yields DFQATT for CDR1 and SNEGSKA for CDR2. Trimming leaves V shorter by 2 bases and J shorter by 5 bases, with the junction holding 6 bases beyond the gene matches. The material was PBMCs, mostly from graft donor cells, obtained 360 days after TCRalphabeta/CD19-depleted stem cell transplant. The origin of this receptor is a boy under three years old who had a stem cell transplant for SCID, so the T cells may come from the graft donor. In this chain, TRBV20-1 is recombined with TRBJ2-1; 7 nucleotides in the junction match TRBD1. The DNA is as follows: TGCAGTGCTAGAAGGGGGCGCCTAAACAATGAGCAGTTCTTC. The resulting protein is CSARRGRLNNEQFF.